The clone carrying this T cell receptor (beta chain) occurred a few times. What it binds is not known. This entry belongs to a study of OX40 agonist ivuxolimab in advanced cancers. At the level of the study: Patients were treated with ivuxolimab, an agonistic anti-OX40 (CD134) antibody.

Germline V lookup: CDR1 WSHSY, CDR2 SAAADI. The CDR3 covers 14 residues. J gave up 3 bases and V 5 bases, and 5 bases lay outside the gene matches. The table came from immunoSEQ multiplex PCR; TCRdb's copy has only in-frame clones and leaves some out. The sample yields some 13,000 clones, under 80% seen once. Exclusion of a patient followed from autoimmune disease history or systemic immunosuppression. The study's findings and limits: People who partly responded at 0.1-3.0 mg/kg had some of the least clonal expansion seen.

V gene TRBV10-2 combines with J gene TRBJ2-5; 8 bases fit TRBD2. This receptor was identified in an adult with an advanced solid tumor such as melanoma, head and neck, liver or kidney cancer. The sequencing used CD4+ or CD8+ T cells sorted from blood, collected in a trial of the OX40 agonist ivuxolimab. This chain's CDR3 is CASSTRAGEETQYF. The CDR3 bases are TGCGCCAGCAGTACGAGAGCGGGAGAAGAGACCCAGTACTTC.